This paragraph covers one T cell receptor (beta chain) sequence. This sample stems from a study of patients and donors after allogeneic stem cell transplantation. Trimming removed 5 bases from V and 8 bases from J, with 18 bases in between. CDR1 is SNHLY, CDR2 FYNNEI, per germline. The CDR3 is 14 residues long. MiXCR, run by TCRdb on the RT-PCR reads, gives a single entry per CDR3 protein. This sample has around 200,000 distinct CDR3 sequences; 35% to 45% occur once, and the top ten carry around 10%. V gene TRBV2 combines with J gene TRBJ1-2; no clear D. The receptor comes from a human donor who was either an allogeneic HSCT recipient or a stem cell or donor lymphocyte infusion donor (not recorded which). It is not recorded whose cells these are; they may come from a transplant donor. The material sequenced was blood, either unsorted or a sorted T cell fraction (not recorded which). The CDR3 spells CASSTHRTATGYTF. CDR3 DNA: TGTGCCAGCAGTACCCACCGGACGGCAACCGGCTACACCTTC.